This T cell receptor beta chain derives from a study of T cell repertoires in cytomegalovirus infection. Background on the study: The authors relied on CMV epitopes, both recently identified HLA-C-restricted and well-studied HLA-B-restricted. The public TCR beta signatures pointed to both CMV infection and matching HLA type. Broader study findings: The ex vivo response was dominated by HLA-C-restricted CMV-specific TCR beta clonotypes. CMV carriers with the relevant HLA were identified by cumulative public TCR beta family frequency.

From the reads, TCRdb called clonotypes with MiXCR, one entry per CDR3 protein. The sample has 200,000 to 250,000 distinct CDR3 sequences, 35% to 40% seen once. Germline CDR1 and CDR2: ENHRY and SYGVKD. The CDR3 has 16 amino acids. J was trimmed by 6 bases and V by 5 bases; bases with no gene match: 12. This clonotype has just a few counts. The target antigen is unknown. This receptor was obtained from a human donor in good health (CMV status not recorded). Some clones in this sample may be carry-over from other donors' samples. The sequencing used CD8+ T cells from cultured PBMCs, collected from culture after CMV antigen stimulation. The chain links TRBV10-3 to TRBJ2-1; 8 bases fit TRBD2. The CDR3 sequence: CAISTIVAGPFNEQFF. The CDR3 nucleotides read TGTGCCATCAGTACAATAGTAGCGGGACCCTTCAATGAGCAGTTCTTC.